This T cell receptor beta chain is drawn from a study of blood T cells in healthy people across ages. Whole-study results and caveats: Unsorted PBMCs blocked a conclusive comparison of naive and antigen-experienced cells. Expanded clonotype changes were possibly confounded by unknown donor CMV status. In older individuals, TCR beta diversity per million T cells was lower, falling roughly linearly with age.

This CDR3 contains 20 residues. The germline CDR1 and CDR2 sequences are SGDLS and YYNGEE. V was pared by 0 bases and J by 0 bases, with 10 bases of the junction left unmatched. A sample-barcoded 5' primer and a J-beta primer mix were used in a second PCR of about 7 to 12 cycles. Unique molecular identifiers of 12 random nucleotides labeled each cDNA. TCRdb ran MiXCR on the 5' RACE reads and lists one entry per CDR3 protein. Of about 590,000 distinct CDR3 sequences listed, roughly 30% were seen once; the top ten hold approximately 14%. This clonotype was seen repeatedly, ten times or more. Its specificity is unknown.

The sample was blood. This sequence joins TRBV9 and TRBJ2-5, with 14 bases lining up with TRBD2. The sequence was collected from a woman aged 80 or older in good health. CDR3 protein: CASSVAGRLAGGDYQETQYF. The CDR3 region has the DNA TGTGCCAGCAGCGTAGCTGGAAGACTAGCGGGGGGGGATTACCAAGAGACCCAGTACTTC.